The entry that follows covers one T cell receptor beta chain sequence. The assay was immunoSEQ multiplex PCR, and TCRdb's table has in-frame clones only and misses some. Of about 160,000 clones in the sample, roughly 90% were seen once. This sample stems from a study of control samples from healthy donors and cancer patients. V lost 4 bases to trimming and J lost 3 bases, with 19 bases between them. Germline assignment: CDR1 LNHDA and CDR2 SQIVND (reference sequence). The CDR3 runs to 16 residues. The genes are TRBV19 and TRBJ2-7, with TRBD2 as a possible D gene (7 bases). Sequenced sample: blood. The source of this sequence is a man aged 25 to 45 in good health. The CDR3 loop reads CASSKGGTPHNYEQYF. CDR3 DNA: TGTGCCAGTAGTAAGGGGGGGACCCCACACAACTACGAGCAGTACTTC.